Listed below are T cell receptor beta chains from one sample, sequenced in a study of monozygotic twins with inflammatory bowel disease. For each CDR3 protein, TCRdb gives one entry from its re-call of the 5' RACE reads, without DNA. The clone table shows 350,000 to 400,000 distinct CDR3 sequences, with the ten largest holding 2.5% to 3%. Sample: blood. The receptors stem from a human donor with ulcerative colitis or Crohn's disease, or a healthy co-twin of an affected twin (not recorded which). Each CDR3 is given with its conserved first and last residue.

J: TRBJ2-5
V: TRBV10-3
CDR3: CAISRGGPKETQYF

J: TRBJ1-2
V: TRBV10-3
CDR3: CAISSGQGDPLDGYTF

J: TRBJ2-7
V: TRBV4-2
CDR3: CASSQGGLAPNYEQYF

J: TRBJ2-5
V: TRBV5-1
CDR3: CASSSNSQETQYF

J: TRBJ2-7
V: TRBV19
CDR3: CASRGAATYEQYF

J: TRBJ2-7
V: TRBV6-6
CDR3: CASSYLTTGNPADF

J: TRBJ2-5
V: TRBV5-1
CDR3: CASSWTGDQETQYF

J: TRBJ1-4
V: TRBV18
CDR3: CASSRLNIGANEKLFF

J: TRBJ2-3
V: TRBV4-3
CDR3: CASSQDFPGGTDTQYF

J: TRBJ1-5
V: TRBV10-2
CDR3: CASRDRFNQPQHF

J: TRBJ2-2
V: TRBV7-3
CDR3: CASSLTGGAGELFF

J: TRBJ2-2
V: TRBV7-9
CDR3: CASSLMAADTGELFF

J: TRBJ2-7
V: TRBV9
CDR3: CASSVGWAWREQYF

J: TRBJ2-2
V: TRBV28
CDR3: CASSLPRQGINTGELFF

J: TRBJ2-7
V: TRBV3-1
CDR3: CTSSPEGDRASEQYF

J: TRBJ1-4
V: TRBV29-1
CDR3: CSAGPLGEKLFF

J: TRBJ1-1
V: TRBV12-3/TRBV12-4
CDR3: CASSAGTGRGTEAFF

J: TRBJ2-3
V: TRBV10-3
CDR3: CAIGGLAGEADTQYF

J: TRBJ2-5
V: TRBV5-5
CDR3: CASSFEIAGGLGTQYF

J: TRBJ1-5
V: TRBV20-1
CDR3: CSALGQGGQPQHF

J: TRBJ1-1
V: TRBV5-4
CDR3: CASSLGAMMNTEAFF

J: TRBJ2-7
V: TRBV29-1
CDR3: CSVGSSAGLAGGRVYEQYF

J: TRBJ2-7
V: TRBV27
CDR3: CASTDSRDEQYF

J: TRBJ1-2
V: TRBV6-2/TRBV6-3
CDR3: CASSYVSAVSGYTF

J: TRBJ2-6
V: TRBV6-1
CDR3: CASSKRTGLSSGANVLTF

J: TRBJ2-7
V: TRBV4-3
CDR3: CASSQAPTADYEQYF

J: TRBJ2-7
V: TRBV3-1
CDR3: CASSPKGITEQYF

J: TRBJ2-4
V: TRBV5-1
CDR3: CASSLTTGDSKNIQYF

J: TRBJ1-6
V: TRBV3-1
CDR3: CASSQVAGTGSPLHF

J: TRBJ2-7
V: TRBV29-1
CDR3: CSVARGRLFYEQYF

J: TRBJ2-1
V: TRBV5-1
CDR3: CASSLGIPANEQFF

J: TRBJ2-3
V: TRBV4-3
CDR3: CASSLTVTSTDTQYF

J: TRBJ2-3
V: TRBV20-1
CDR3: CSASGVRHTDTQYF

J: TRBJ1-5
V: TRBV7-2
CDR3: CASSSGSIGNQPQHF

J: TRBJ1-1
V: TRBV6-5
CDR3: CASSYYPAGDTEAFF

J: TRBJ1-4
V: TRBV19
CDR3: CASSIATGAPEKLFF

J: TRBJ1-5
V: TRBV4-3
CDR3: CASSHGTDRNQPQHF

J: TRBJ2-2
V: TRBV20-1
CDR3: CSARARTTGELFF

J: TRBJ1-2
V: TRBV27
CDR3: CASSPGQGKEVKGYTF

J: TRBJ1-5
V: TRBV12-3/TRBV12-4
CDR3: CASSLFGNQPQHF

J: TRBJ2-3
V: TRBV24-1
CDR3: CATSDPRGTDTQYF

J: TRBJ2-3
V: TRBV7-2
CDR3: CASSLAGGLDTQYF

J: TRBJ2-1
V: TRBV4-1
CDR3: CASSRTGRGGSYEQFF

J: TRBJ2-5
V: TRBV7-6
CDR3: CASSLERTGYPTKETQYF

J: TRBJ2-7
V: TRBV9
CDR3: CASSVEGTTYEQYF

J: TRBJ2-6
V: TRBV7-3
CDR3: CASSFIGDRSDSGANVLTF

J: TRBJ2-2
V: TRBV5-1
CDR3: CASSRGQPNTGELFF

J: TRBJ2-1
V: TRBV6-2/TRBV6-3
CDR3: CASSYSAGTGDRHEQFF

J: TRBJ2-2
V: TRBV7-3
CDR3: CASSLLRRGNTGELFF

J: TRBJ1-6
V: TRBV6-5
CDR3: CASSYGQANSPLHF

J: TRBJ1-3
V: TRBV6-1
CDR3: CASSTGRASGNTIYF

J: TRBJ2-3
V: TRBV20-1
CDR3: CSARGLASPDTDTQYF

J: TRBJ1-2
V: TRBV9
CDR3: CASTRGGGDGYTF